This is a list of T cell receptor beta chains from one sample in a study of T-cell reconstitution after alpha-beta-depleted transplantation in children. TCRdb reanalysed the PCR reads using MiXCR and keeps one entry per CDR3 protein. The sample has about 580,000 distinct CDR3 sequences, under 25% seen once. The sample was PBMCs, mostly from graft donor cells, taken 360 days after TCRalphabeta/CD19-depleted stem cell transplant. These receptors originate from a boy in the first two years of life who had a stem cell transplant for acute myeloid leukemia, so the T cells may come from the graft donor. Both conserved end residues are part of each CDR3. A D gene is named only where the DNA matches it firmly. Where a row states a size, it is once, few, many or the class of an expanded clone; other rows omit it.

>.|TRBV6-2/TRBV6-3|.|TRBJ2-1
CASSKALGPYNEQFF
TGTGCCAGCAGTAAAGCTCTGGGCCCCTACAATGAGCAGTTCTTC
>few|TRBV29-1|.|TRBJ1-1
CSVERSSEAFF
TGCAGCGTTGAGAGGAGTTCTGAAGCTTTCTTT
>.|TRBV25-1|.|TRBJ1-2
CASSARWARDNYGYTF
TGTGCCAGCAGTGCCCGCTGGGCCAGGGATAACTATGGCTACACCTTC
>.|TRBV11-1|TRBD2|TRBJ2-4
CASRDLAGPAKNIQYF
TGTGCCAGCAGAGACCTAGCGGGGCCAGCCAAAAACATTCAGTACTTC
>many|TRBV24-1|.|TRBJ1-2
CATSDSGHSPGYTF
TGTGCCACCAGTGATTCGGGACACTCTCCCGGCTACACCTTC
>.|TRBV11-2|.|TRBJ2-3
CASSSPQGVETQYF
TGTGCCAGCAGCTCACCACAAGGGGTGGAGACGCAGTATTTT
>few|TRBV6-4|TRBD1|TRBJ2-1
CASSLYGTGMGYNEQFF
TGTGCCAGCAGTCTCTACGGGACAGGTATGGGATACAATGAGCAGTTCTTC
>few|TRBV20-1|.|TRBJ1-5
CSALRPLNQPQHF
TGCAGTGCTTTACGACCGCTCAATCAGCCCCAGCATTTT
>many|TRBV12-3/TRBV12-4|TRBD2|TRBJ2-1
CASSGPGGLDNEQFF
TGTGCCAGCAGTGGACCGGGGGGGCTAGACAATGAGCAGTTCTTC
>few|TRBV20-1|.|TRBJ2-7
CSARGAPAYEQYF
TGCAGTGCTAGAGGGGCCCCAGCCTACGAGCAGTACTTC
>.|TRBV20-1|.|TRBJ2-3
CSASNRDFTDTQYF
TGCAGTGCCTCAAACAGGGACTTCACAGATACGCAGTATTTT
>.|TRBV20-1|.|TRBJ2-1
CSAAKAGPNEFF
TGCAGTGCTGCGAAGGCGGGGCCCAACGAGTTCTTC
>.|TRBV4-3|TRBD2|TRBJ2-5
CASSQDEGLVGQTQYF
TGCGCCAGCAGCCAAGATGAGGGACTAGTTGGGCAGACCCAGTACTTC
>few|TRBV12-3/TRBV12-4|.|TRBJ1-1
CASARTVLNTEAFF
TGTGCCAGCGCTCGGACAGTCCTAAACACTGAAGCTTTCTTT
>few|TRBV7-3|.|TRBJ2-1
CASSHSWGEQFF
TGTGCCAGCAGTCATTCTTGGGGTGAGCAGTTCTTC
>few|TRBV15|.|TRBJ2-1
CATEPSVSYNEQFF
TGTGCCACCGAGCCCTCAGTTTCCTACAATGAGCAGTTCTTC
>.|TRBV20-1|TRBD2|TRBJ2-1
CSARTSGGAYNEQFF
TGCAGTGCGAGGACTAGCGGGGGGGCCTACAATGAGCAGTTCTTC
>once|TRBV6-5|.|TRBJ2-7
CASSYSQASSYEQYF
TGTGCCAGCAGTTACTCGCAGGCAAGCTCCTACGAGCAGTACTTC
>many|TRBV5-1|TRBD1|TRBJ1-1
CASSPTGELTEAFF
TGCGCCAGCAGCCCGACAGGGGAACTCACTGAAGCTTTCTTT
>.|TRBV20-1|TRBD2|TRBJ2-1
CSARYTGGAYNEQFF
TGCAGTGCTAGATACACGGGGGGAGCCTACAATGAGCAGTTCTTC
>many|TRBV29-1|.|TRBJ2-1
CSVEEGAHEQFF
TGCAGCGTTGAAGAGGGGGCGCATGAGCAGTTCTTC
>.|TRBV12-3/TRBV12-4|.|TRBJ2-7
CASSSTESYEQYF
TGTGCCAGCAGTTCGACAGAATCCTACGAGCAGTACTTC
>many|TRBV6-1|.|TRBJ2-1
CASSPLGSYNEQFF
TGTGCCAGCAGTCCCTTGGGGTCCTACAATGAGCAGTTCTTC
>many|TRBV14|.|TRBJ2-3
CASSTGLPDTQYF
TGTGCCAGCAGCACGGGACTGCCAGATACGCAGTATTTT
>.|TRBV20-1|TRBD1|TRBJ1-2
CSARQGTGYGYTF
TGCAGTGCAAGACAGGGGACAGGGTATGGCTACACCTTC
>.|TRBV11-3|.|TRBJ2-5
CASSLGYGGTQYF
TGTGCCAGCAGCTTAGGGTACGGCGGGACCCAGTACTTC
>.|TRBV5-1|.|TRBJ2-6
CASSLAVRAPSGANVLTF
TGCGCCAGCAGCTTGGCCGTCAGGGCGCCCTCTGGGGCCAACGTCCTGACTTTC
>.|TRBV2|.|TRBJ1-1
CASKGDRSHMNTEAFF
TGTGCCAGCAAAGGAGACAGATCTCATATGAACACTGAAGCTTTCTTT
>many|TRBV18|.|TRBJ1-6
CASSPSSRADSPLHF
TGTGCCAGCTCACCGAGTTCCAGGGCGGATTCACCCCTCCACTTT
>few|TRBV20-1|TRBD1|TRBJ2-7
CSAMTGGLHEQYF
TGCAGTGCCATGACAGGGGGCCTCCACGAGCAGTACTTC
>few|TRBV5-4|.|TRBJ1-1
CASSLGPAQGLNTEAFF
TGTGCCAGCAGCTTAGGGCCAGCCCAGGGCCTCAACACTGAAGCTTTCTTT
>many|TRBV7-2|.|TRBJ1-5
CASSAGVGGNQPQHF
TGTGCCAGCAGCGCCGGGGTGGGCGGCAATCAGCCCCAGCATTTT
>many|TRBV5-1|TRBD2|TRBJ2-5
CASSPKASGGVPETQYF
TGCGCCAGCAGCCCGAAAGCTAGCGGGGGGGTTCCAGAGACCCAGTACTTC
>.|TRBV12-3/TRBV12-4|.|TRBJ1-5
CASSLSAGRQPQHF
TGTGCCAGCAGTTTATCGGCAGGGAGGCAGCCCCAGCATTTT
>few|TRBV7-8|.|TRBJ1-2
CASSPRGQLHYGYTF
TGTGCCAGCAGCCCCAGAGGACAGTTACACTATGGCTACACCTTC
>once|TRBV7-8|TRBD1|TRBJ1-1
CASSLRDRGTEAFF
TGTGCCAGCAGCTTAAGGGACAGGGGCACTGAAGCTTTCTTT
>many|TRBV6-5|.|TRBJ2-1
CASSYSNTAAGGEQFF
TGTGCCAGCAGTTACTCGAACACGGCCGCGGGCGGTGAGCAGTTCTTC
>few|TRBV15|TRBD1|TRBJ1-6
CATLMGQGNSPLHF
TGTGCCACCTTAATGGGACAGGGGAATTCACCCCTCCACTTT
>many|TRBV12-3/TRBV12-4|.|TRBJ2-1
CATSDGTPGNEQFF
TGTGCCACTTCGGACGGGACTCCAGGCAATGAGCAGTTCTTC
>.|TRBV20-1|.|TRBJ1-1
CSARWGNTEAFF
TGCAGTGCTAGATGGGGAAACACTGAAGCTTTCTTT
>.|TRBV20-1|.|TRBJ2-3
CSAPGPEYTDTQYF
TGCAGTGCGCCCGGCCCAGAGTACACAGATACGCAGTATTTT
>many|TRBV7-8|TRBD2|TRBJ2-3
CASSLDGSGDGDTDTQYF
TGTGCCAGCAGCTTAGATGGTAGCGGGGATGGGGATACAGATACGCAGTATTTT
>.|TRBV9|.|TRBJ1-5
CASSQGSGSNQPQHF
TGTGCCAGCAGCCAGGGGAGCGGAAGCAATCAGCCCCAGCATTTT
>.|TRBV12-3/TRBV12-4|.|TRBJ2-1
CASTFGGGPYNEQFF
TGTGCCAGCACTTTTGGGGGGGGGCCCTACAATGAGCAGTTCTTC
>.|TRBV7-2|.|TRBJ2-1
CASSLVGGGPGDEQFF
TGTGCCAGCAGCTTAGTTGGGGGGGGCCCTGGTGATGAGCAGTTCTTC
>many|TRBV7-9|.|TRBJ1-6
CASEEGNNSPLHF
TGTGCCAGCGAGGAAGGGAATAATTCACCCCTCCACTTT
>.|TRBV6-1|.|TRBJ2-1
CASSPKTVHNEQFF
TGTGCCAGCAGTCCTAAGACAGTACACAATGAGCAGTTCTTC
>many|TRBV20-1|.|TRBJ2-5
CSASLLRQETQYF
TGCAGTGCTAGCCTACTCCGCCAAGAGACCCAGTACTTC
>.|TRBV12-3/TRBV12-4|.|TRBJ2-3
CASSYTWDTQYF
TGTGCCAGCAGCTATACTTGGGATACGCAGTATTTT
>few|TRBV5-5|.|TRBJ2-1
CASSLGYSLRNNEQFF
TGTGCCAGCAGCTTGGGATATAGCTTGCGAAACAATGAGCAGTTCTTC
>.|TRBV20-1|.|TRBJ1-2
CSAARDTYGYTF
TGCAGTGCCGCCCGGGACACCTATGGCTACACCTTC
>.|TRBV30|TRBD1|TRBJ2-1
CAWSSPVGTGSYNEQFF
TGTGCCTGGAGCTCCCCGGTTGGGACAGGGTCCTACAATGAGCAGTTCTTC
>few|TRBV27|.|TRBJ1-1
CASSPTLRVNTEAFF
TGTGCCAGCAGTCCGACACTCAGGGTGAACACTGAAGCTTTCTTT
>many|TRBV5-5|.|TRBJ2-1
CASSSIVNNEQFF
TGTGCCAGCAGCTCAATCGTCAACAATGAGCAGTTCTTC
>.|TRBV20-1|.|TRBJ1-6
CSARRQISSYNSPLHF
TGCAGTGCTCGCCGACAGATCAGCTCCTATAATTCACCCCTCCACTTT
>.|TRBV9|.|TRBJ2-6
CASSWRDSLSGANVLTF
TGTGCCAGCAGCTGGAGGGACTCCCTCTCTGGGGCCAACGTCCTGACTTTC
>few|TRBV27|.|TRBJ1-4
CASSTQTNEKLFF
TGTGCCAGCAGTACTCAGACTAATGAAAAACTGTTTTTT
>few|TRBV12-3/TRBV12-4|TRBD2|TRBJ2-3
CASSFPGGFTDTQYF
TGTGCCAGCAGTTTTCCGGGGGGGTTCACAGATACGCAGTATTTT
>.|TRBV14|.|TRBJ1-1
CASSQEGAIGTEAFF
TGTGCCAGCAGCCAAGAAGGGGCAATCGGGACTGAAGCTTTCTTT